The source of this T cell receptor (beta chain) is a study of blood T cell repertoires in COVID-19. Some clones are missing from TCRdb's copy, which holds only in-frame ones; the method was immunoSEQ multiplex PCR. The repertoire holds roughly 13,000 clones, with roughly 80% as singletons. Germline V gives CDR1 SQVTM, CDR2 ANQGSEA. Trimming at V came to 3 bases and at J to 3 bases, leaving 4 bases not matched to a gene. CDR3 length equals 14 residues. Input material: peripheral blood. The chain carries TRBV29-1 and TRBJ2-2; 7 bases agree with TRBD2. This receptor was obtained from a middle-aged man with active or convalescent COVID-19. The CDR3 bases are TGCAGCGTTGACGGGGGGAGGGACACCGGGGAGCTGTTTTTT. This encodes CSVDGGRDTGELFF.